This TCR beta chain was captured in a study of blood T cell repertoires in COVID-19. Study-level information: The United States, Italy and Spain were the sources of the acute and convalescent COVID-19 samples. PBMCs, B-cell-depleted T cells, or T cells provided the cDNA or gDNA that made up the material.

Some clones are missing from TCRdb's copy, which holds only in-frame ones; the method was immunoSEQ multiplex PCR. The repertoire holds around 190,000 clones, roughly 83% seen once, with 4.5% to 7% in the top ten. Recruitment covered 20 to 25 US areas and drew participants whose ages spanned roughly 18 to 89 years. This CDR3 region has 12 residues. V was shortened by 6 bases and J by 5 bases, with 7 bases between the two germline ends. The germline V gene has CDR1 LNHNV and CDR2 YYDKDF (reference sequence). The sequenced sample consisted of PBMCs or T cells enriched from blood (not recorded which). The chain recombines TRBV15 with TRBJ1-4; D gene ambiguous. The TCR sequence derives from a middle-aged man with acute COVID-19. As DNA, the CDR3 is TGTGCCACCAGAGACTCCAATGAAAAACTGTTTTTT. Translated, it gives CATRDSNEKLFF.